The 18 T cell receptor beta chains reported below all come from one sample, sequenced in a study of T cell responses to AZD1222 COVID-19 vaccine. Here immunoSEQ multiplex PCR was the method, and the copy in TCRdb shows in-frame clones only, minus some. In the table there are approximately 90,000 clones, 70% to 90% of which are singletons. Sequenced here: peripheral blood, sampled on day 0 of AZD1222 vaccination. These receptors originate from an adult in good health.

The gene calls are TRBV27 and TRBJ2-2; D is unresolved. CDR1 is MNHEY and CDR2 is SMNVEV in the germline V gene (reference sequence). The V end lost 3 bases, the J end lost 1 base, and 6 bases lay between the germline ends. CDR3 length: 14 amino acids. The CDR3 sequence is CASSLWRNTGELFF. The CDR3 bases are TGTGCCAGCAGTTTGTGGCGGAACACCGGGGAGCTGTTTTTT.

This chain joins TRBV11-3 and TRBJ2-3, with 12 nucleotides matching TRBD2. Germline CDR1 is SGHNT and CDR2 is YENEEA. Trimming removed 4 bases from V and 0 bases from J; junction bases left unmatched: 2. This CDR3 spans 16 amino acids. The CDR3 loop reads CASSSGTSGSTDTQYF. In DNA, the CDR3 is TGTGCCAGCAGCTCCGGGACTAGCGGGAGCACAGATACGCAGTATTTT. Complete variable domain (other parts from reference TRBV11-3 and TRBJ2-3): EAGVVQSPRYKIIEKKQPVAFWCNPISGHNTLYWYLQNLGQGPELLIRYENEEAVDDSQLPKDRFSAERLKGVDSTLKIQPAELGDSAVYLCASSSGTSGSTDTQYFGPGTRLTVL.

This chain links TRBV3-1 (or the pseudogene TRBV3-2) with TRBJ1-4; D gene ambiguous. Trimming shortened V by 5 bases and J by 8 bases, and 15 bases separated the two germline ends. Germline-derived CDR1 and CDR2 are LGHDT and YNNKEL (reference sequence). CDR3 length equals 14 residues. The CDR3 is CASSSPGQDEKLFF. The DNA for the CDR3 is TGTGCCAGCAGCTCCCCGGGTCAGGACGAAAAACTGTTTTTT.

A few counts support this clone. The J gene is TRBJ2-2, the V gene TRBV3-1 (or the pseudogene TRBV3-2); unclear D gene. Germline CDR1 LGHDT, CDR2 YNNKEL (reference sequence). This CDR3 region has 13 residues. Trimming took off 1 base at V and 4 bases at J, with 4 bases between the two ends. CDR3 in DNA: TGTGCCAGCAGCCAAGCGGGCACCGGGGAGCTGTTTTTT. Encoded protein: CASSQAGTGELFF.

The table lists this clone with many counts. The V call is TRBV4-2, the J call TRBJ1-1, with D maybe TRBD1 (5 bases). Germline V lookup: CDR1 LGHNA, CDR2 YNFKEQ. Trimming removed 1 base at V and 5 bases at J, with 11 bases between. CDR3 size: 14 residues. The CDR3 DNA sequence: TGTGCCAGCAGCCAAGCCCAGGGCGGGACTGAAGCTTTCTTT. It yields the protein CASSQAQGGTEAFF.

J is TRBJ1-4 and V is TRBV19, with 8 nucleotides matching TRBD1. The CDR3 extends over 15 amino acids. Germline V gene sequence: CDR1 LNHDA, CDR2 SQIVND (reference sequence). Trimming removed 4 bases from V and 8 bases from J; junction bases left unmatched: 9. The CDR3 protein is CASSNDRGEGEKLFF. The CDR3 nucleotides are TGTGCCAGTAGTAACGACAGGGGAGAAGGAGAAAAACTGTTTTTT.

The gene calls are TRBV6-1 and TRBJ2-2; D may be TRBD2 (5 bases). CDR1 and CDR2 (germline): MNHNS, SASEGT. With 3 bases removed from V and 4 bases from J, the gap between germline ends came to 18 bases. The CDR3 loop spans 17 amino acids. The DNA of the CDR3 is TGTGCCAGCAGTGACCTAACCCATAGCGTCCCCACCGGGGAGCTGTTTTTT. It translates to CASSDLTHSVPTGELFF.

This chain joins TRBV7-9 and TRBJ1-2; D not resolved. CDR1 is SEHNR and CDR2 is FQNEAQ in the germline V gene (reference sequence). The V and J ends lost 5 bases and 6 bases respectively, with 10 bases between them. The CDR3 is 12 residues long. CDR3 region: CASSPHPDGYTF. DNA for the CDR3: TGTGCCAGCAGCCCCCACCCGGATGGCTACACCTTC.

The rearrangement joins TRBV4-1 to TRBJ2-7; D may be TRBD1 or TRBD2 (5 bases each). The CDR3 contains 15 residues. The germline V gene encodes CDR1 MGHRA and CDR2 YSYEKL. V lost 0 bases to trimming and J lost 2 bases, with 11 bases between them. The CDR3 sequence is CASSQDRGGPYEQYF. The CDR3 coding sequence is TGCGCCAGCAGCCAAGATCGTGGGGGTCCCTACGAGCAGTACTTC.

The chain joins TRBV6-4 to TRBJ2-2, with 7 nucleotides matching TRBD1. The CDR3 has 14 amino acids. In germline, CDR1 is MRHNA, CDR2 SNTAGT. Unmatched junction bases numbered 8, after V lost 6 bases and J lost 7 bases. Written as DNA, the CDR3 is TGTGCCAGCAGACAACAGGGGTTAAACGGGGAGCTGTTTTTT. Its protein product is CASRQQGLNGELFF.

J is TRBJ1-5 and V is TRBV18; no clear D gene. The CDR3 length is 14 residues. Trimming removed 3 bases at V and 1 base at J, with 7 bases between. Germline loops: CDR1 KGHSH, CDR2 LQKENI. DNA for the CDR3: TGTGCCAGCTCACCGGAGATGAGCAATCAGCCCCAGCATTTT. Protein product: CASSPEMSNQPQHF.

V and J are TRBV18 and TRBJ1-1, with a weak D call TRBD1 (6 bases). CDR1 and CDR2 (germline): KGHSH, LQKENI. The CDR3 is 13 residues long. V lost 6 bases to trimming and J lost 4 bases, with 12 bases between them. The CDR3 protein is CASSYRASTEAFF. Here the CDR3 DNA reads TGTGCCAGCTCCTACAGGGCGTCCACTGAAGCTTTCTTT.

The chain uses TRBV5-1 and TRBJ2-1; 13 bases align to TRBD2. CDR3 size: 16 residues. Germline lookup yields CDR1 SGHRS and CDR2 YFSETQ. V shed 5 bases, J shed 5 bases, and the junction held 7 bases outside the gene matches. Here the CDR3 reads CASSLTSGRPHNEQFF. In nucleotides, the CDR3 is TGCGCCAGCAGTTTGACTAGCGGGAGGCCCCACAATGAGCAGTTCTTC.

The chain couples TRBV6-5 to TRBJ2-5, with a possible D match to TRBD2 (6 bases). CDR1 and CDR2 from the germline V gene are MNHEY and SVGAGI. The length of the CDR3 is 16 residues. Between the trimmed V and J ends, which lost 2 bases and 2 bases, there was a span of 15 bases. The CDR3 region is CASSYRQPSEQETQYF. CDR3 sequence (DNA): TGTGCCAGCAGTTACCGGCAGCCTAGCGAACAAGAGACCCAGTACTTC.

This sequence joins TRBV24-1 and TRBJ2-1; D gene unclear. V shed 0 bases and J shed 12 bases, with 14 bases lying between them. Germline-derived CDR1 and CDR2 are KGHDR and SFDVKD. The CDR3 loop spans 14 amino acids. CDR3 amino acids: CATSDLKGKRAQFF. The CDR3 DNA follows: TGTGCCACCAGTGATTTGAAGGGCAAGCGAGCGCAGTTCTTC.

Only one count was recorded for this clone. This chain links TRBV7-2 with TRBJ1-6, with a tentative D call TRBD1 (5 bases). CDR1 SGHTA and CDR2 FQGNSA come from the germline V gene. V was shortened by 4 bases and J by 8 bases, with 12 bases between the two germline ends. The CDR3 spans 14 residues. CDR3 sequence reads: CASSSDMWYSPLHF. The CDR3 DNA reads as TGTGCCAGCAGCTCGGACATGTGGTATTCACCCCTCCACTTT.

V and J are TRBV5-5 and TRBJ1-5; D unclear. The germline V and J ends were trimmed by 4 bases and 0 bases, with 11 bases remaining between them. This CDR3 is 15 amino acids long. In germline, CDR1 is SGHKS, CDR2 YYEKEE (reference sequence). CDR3 loop: CASSPAGNSNQPQHF. The CDR3 DNA is TGTGCCAGCAGCCCGGCGGGCAATAGCAATCAGCCCCAGCATTTT. Full variable domain (missing parts from reference TRBV5-5 and TRBJ1-5): DAGVTQSPTHLIKTRGQQVTLRCSPISGHKSVSWYQQVLGQGPQFIFQYYEKEERGRGNFPDRFSARQFPNYSSELNVNALLLGDSALYLCASSPAGNSNQPQHFGDGTRLSIL.

The chain couples TRBV19 to TRBJ2-6; D gene ambiguous. Trimming took 5 bases from V and 1 from J, leaving 12 bases between them. There are 16 residues in the CDR3. The germline gives CDR1 LNHDA, CDR2 SQIVND (reference sequence). This chain's CDR3 is CASSPSSLSGANVLTF. For the CDR3, the DNA is TGTGCCAGTAGTCCCAGTTCCCTTTCTGGGGCCAACGTCCTGACTTTC.